This TCR beta chain was sequenced during a study of T-cell reconstitution after alpha-beta-depleted transplantation in children. General observations from the study: T-cell counts and diversity were attributed mostly to newly produced T cells one year after transplant.

For TCRbeta, the library was prepared with unique molecular identifiers. TCRdb analysed the PCR reads with MiXCR anew, one entry per CDR3 protein. The sample shows 330,000 or so distinct CDR3 sequences, nearly 8% of them seen only once. This clonotype was seen many times. The antigen remains unidentified. This specimen consisted of peripheral blood, obtained 360 days after TCRalphabeta/CD19-depleted stem cell transplant. The receptor was derived from a female patient aged 2-9 years who had a stem cell transplant for Fanconi anemia, so the T cells may come from the graft donor.

Written as DNA, the CDR3 is TGTGCCAGCAGCGTCGCTGCAGGGTCGGACACTGAAGCTTTCTTT. This translates into CASSVAAGSDTEAFF. This chain uses TRBV9 with TRBJ1-1; possible D gene TRBD1, 5 bases. Germline V CDR1 and CDR2: SGDLS, YYNGEE. This CDR3 spans 15 amino acids. V lost 2 bases and J 3 bases, leaving 14 bases between the germline ends.